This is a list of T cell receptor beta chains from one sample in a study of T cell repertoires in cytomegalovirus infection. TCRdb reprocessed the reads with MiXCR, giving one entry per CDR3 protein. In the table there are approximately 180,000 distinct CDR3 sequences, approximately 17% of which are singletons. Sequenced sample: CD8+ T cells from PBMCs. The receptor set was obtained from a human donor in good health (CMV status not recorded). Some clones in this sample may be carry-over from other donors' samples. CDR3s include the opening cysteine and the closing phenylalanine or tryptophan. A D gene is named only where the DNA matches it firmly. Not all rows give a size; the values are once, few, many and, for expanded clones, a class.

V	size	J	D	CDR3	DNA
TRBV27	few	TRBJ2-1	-	CASSLPGKNEQFF	TGTGCCAGCAGTTTACCAGGGAAGAATGAGCAGTTCTTC
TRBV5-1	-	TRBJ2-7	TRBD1	CASSYGQGEYEQYF	TGCGCCAGCAGTTACGGACAGGGGGAATACGAGCAGTACTTC
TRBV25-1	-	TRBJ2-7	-	CASSGATGFSYEQYF	TGTGCCAGCAGTGGAGCGACAGGTTTCTCCTACGAGCAGTACTTC
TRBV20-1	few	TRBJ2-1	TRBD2	CSAPRGLADYNEQFF	TGCAGTGCTCCCCGGGGACTAGCGGACTACAATGAGCAGTTCTTC
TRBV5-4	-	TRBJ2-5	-	CASSRRHSGFETQYF	TGTGCCAGCAGCAGGCGACACTCCGGGTTTGAGACCCAGTACTTC
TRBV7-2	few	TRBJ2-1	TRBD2	CASSLGLAGGGLFF	TGTGCCAGCAGCCTAGGACTAGCGGGGGGGGGATTGTTCTTC
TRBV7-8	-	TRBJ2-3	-	CASSLVPGSDTQYF	TGTGCCAGCAGCTTAGTTCCGGGATCAGATACGCAGTATTTT
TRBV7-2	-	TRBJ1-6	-	CASSLGASASPLHF	TGTGCCAGCAGCTTAGGAGCATCCGCCTCACCCCTCCACTTT
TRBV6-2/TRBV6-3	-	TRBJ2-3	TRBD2	CASSFRLAGGTDTQYF	TGTGCCAGCAGTTTCAGACTAGCGGGCGGCACAGATACGCAGTATTTT
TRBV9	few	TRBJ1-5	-	CASSVDHSGEEPQHF	TGTGCCAGCAGCGTGGACCACTCCGGTGAGGAGCCCCAGCATTTT
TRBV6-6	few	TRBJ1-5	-	CASSAWTISSSNQPQHF	TGTGCCAGCAGTGCCTGGACAATTTCGTCTAGCAATCAGCCCCAGCATTTT